The clone carrying this T cell receptor (beta chain) came up a few times. The V and J ends lost 6 bases and 4 bases respectively, with 15 bases between them. Germline lookup yields CDR1 ENHRY and CDR2 SYGVKD. The CDR3 sequence is 14 residues long. MiXCR, applied by TCRdb to the RT-PCR reads, yields one record per CDR3 protein. The data contain around 700,000 distinct CDR3 sequences, 13% to 15% of them singletons. This chain uses TRBV10-3 with TRBJ1-1; D remains unclear. The specimen sequenced was memory CD4+ T cells from blood. This TCR was recovered from a female donor in good health, serving as a healthy control. CDR3 sequence reads: CAISKGAPSTEAFF. For the CDR3, the DNA is TGTGCCATCAGCAAGGGAGCTCCGAGCACTGAAGCTTTCTTT.